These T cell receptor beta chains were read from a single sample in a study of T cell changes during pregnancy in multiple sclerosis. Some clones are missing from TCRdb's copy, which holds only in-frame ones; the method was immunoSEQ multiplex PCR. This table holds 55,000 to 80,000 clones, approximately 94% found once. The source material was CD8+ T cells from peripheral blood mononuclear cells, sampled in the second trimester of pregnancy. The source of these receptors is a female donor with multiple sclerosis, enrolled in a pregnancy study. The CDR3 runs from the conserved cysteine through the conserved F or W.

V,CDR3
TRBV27,CASSFTGRDSFF
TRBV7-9,CASRDDTNTEAFF
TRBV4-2,CASSRRLAEAYEQYF
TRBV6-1,CASSEFSPSGRYEQYF
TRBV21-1,CAILSATSGRTSGETQYF
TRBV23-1,CASSEHRLIAKNIQYF
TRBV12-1,CASSFVALDGTSGRAPQETQYF
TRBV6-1,CASSEASGSSYKQYF
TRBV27,CASSYNREPGELFF
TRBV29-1,CSAQPMTAEAFF
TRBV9,CASSSRLGGRTF
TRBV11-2,CASSLQALALTDTQYF
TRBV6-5,CASSAGTGLYEQYF
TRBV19,CASSAEGLAGSYEQYF
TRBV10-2,CASSGLEGRETQYF
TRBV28,CASSPEGRGYQPQHF
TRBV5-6,CASSLRGGEQYF
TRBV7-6,CASSPSPGQGRNYGYTF
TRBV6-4,CASPQYYHEKLFF
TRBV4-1,CASRQNTGSLAEAFF
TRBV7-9,CASSGGGLAGDNEQFF
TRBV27,CASSLTSGYEQYF
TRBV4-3,CASSQDLPSGITDTQYF
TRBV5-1,CASSLGRRNTEAFF
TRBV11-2,CASSSGTGSYEQYF
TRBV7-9,CASSSPVLGQGEAFF
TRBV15,CATSREGTVDQPQHF
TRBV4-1,CASSQERRNSYNEQFF
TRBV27,CASSFNLAGMNNEQFF
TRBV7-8,CASSPPGGKGNQPQHF
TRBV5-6,CASSLVNSGATDTQYF
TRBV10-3,CAISRTGLTHQETQYF
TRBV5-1,CASTPWQGGYEQYF
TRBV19,CASSVGLAHNEQFF
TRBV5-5,CASSLAPGGETQYF
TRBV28,CASSPRLAGFTGELFF
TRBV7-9,CASSSPGGRDGQYF
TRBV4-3,CASSQDRGTGYGYTF
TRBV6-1,CASSEWAGSYEQYF
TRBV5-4,CASSLKTGPSTDTQYF
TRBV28,CASSLWVGEQPQHF
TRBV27,CASSPGLAVHEQYF
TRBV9,CASSVGSIGELFF
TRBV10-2,CASSESWGTGYYEQYF
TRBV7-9,CASSLEGLAGPYEQYF